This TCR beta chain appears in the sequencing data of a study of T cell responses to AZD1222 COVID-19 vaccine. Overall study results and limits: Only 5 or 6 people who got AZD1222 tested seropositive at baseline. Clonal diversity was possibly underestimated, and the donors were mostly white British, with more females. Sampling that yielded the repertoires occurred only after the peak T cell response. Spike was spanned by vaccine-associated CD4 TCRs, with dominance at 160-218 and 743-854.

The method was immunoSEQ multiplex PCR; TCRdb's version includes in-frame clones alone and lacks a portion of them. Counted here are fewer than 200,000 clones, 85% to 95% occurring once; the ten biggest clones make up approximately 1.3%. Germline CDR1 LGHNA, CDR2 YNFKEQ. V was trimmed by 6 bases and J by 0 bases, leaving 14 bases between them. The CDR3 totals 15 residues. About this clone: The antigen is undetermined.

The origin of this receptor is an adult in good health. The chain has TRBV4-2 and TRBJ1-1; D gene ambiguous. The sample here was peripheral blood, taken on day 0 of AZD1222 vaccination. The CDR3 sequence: CASSPYGSMNTEAFF. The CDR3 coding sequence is TGTGCCAGCAGTCCCTACGGAAGTATGAACACTGAAGCTTTCTTT.